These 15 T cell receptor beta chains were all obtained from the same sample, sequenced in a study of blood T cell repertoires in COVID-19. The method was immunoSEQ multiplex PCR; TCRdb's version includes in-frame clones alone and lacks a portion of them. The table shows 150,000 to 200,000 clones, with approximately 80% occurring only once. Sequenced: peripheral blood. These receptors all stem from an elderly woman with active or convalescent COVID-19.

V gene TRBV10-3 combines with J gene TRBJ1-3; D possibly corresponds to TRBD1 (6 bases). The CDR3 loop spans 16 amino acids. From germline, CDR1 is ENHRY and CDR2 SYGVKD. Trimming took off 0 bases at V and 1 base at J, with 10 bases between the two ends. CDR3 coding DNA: TGTGCCATCAGTGAGTCGCGAAGGGGGTCTGGAAACACCATATATTTT. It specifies CAISESRRGSGNTIYF.

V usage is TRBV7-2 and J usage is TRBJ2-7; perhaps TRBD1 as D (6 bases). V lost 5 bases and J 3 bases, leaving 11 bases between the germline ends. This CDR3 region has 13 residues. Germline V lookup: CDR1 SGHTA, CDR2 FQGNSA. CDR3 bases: TGTGCCAGCAGCACTCAGGGGCTCTACGAGCAGTACTTC. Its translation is CASSTQGLYEQYF. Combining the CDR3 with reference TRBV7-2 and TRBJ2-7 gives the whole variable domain GAGVSQSPSNKVTEKGKDVELRCDPISGHTALYWYRQSLGQGLEFLIYFQGNSAPDKSGLPSDRFSAERTGGSVSTLTIQRTQQEDSAVYLCASSTQGLYEQYFGPGTRLTVT.

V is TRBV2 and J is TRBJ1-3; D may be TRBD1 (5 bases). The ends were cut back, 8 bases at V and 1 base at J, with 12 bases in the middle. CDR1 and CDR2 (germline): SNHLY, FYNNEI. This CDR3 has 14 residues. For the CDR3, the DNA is TGTGCCAGCTGGGGCGGGAATTCTGGAAACACCATATATTTT. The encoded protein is CASWGGNSGNTIYF.

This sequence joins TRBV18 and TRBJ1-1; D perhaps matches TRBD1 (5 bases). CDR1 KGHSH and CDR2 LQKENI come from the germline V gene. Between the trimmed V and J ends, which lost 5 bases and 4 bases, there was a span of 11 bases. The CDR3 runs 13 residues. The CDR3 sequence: CASSGGVGTEAFF. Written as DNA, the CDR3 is TGTGCCAGCTCAGGAGGGGTGGGCACTGAAGCTTTCTTT.

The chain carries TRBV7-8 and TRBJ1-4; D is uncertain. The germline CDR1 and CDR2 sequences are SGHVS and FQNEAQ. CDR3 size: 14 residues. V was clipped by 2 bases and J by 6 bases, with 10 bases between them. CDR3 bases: TGTGCCAGCAGCTTAAGGAGGTTAGATGAAAAACTGTTTTTT. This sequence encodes CASSLRRLDEKLFF.

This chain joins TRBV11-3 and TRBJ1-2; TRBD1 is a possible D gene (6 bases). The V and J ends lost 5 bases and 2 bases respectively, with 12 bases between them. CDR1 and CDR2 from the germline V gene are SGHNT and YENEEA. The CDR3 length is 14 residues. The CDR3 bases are TGTGCCAGCAGCCCTAGCCAGGGGAACTATGGCTACACCTTC. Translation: CASSPSQGNYGYTF. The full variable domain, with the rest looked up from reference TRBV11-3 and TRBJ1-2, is EAGVVQSPRYKIIEKKQPVAFWCNPISGHNTLYWYLQNLGQGPELLIRYENEEAVDDSQLPKDRFSAERLKGVDSTLKIQPAELGDSAVYLCASSPSQGNYGYTFGSGTRLTVV.

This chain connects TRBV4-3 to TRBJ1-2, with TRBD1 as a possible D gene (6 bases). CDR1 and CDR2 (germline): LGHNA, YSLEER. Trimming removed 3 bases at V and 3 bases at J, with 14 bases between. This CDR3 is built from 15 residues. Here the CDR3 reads CASSQTRGLYYGYTF. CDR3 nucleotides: TGCGCCAGCAGCCAGACCAGGGGCCTCTACTATGGCTACACCTTC.

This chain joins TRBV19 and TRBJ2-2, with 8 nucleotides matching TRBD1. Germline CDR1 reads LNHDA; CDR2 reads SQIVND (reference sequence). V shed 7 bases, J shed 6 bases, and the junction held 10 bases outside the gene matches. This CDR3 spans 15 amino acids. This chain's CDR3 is CASTSQTGVSGELFF. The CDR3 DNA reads TGTGCCAGTACATCCCAGACAGGGGTATCCGGGGAGCTGTTTTTT.

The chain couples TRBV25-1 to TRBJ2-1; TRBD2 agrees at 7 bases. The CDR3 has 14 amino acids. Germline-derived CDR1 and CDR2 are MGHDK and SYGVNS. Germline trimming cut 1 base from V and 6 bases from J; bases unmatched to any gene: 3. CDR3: CASSELGTTNEQFF. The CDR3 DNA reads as TGTGCCAGCAGTGAATTAGGGACTACCAATGAGCAGTTCTTC. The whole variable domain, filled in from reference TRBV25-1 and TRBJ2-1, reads EADIYQTPRYLVIGTGKKITLECSQTMGHDKMYWYQQDPGMELHLIHYSYGVNSTEKGDLSSESTVSRIRTEHFPLTLESARPSHTSQYLCASSELGTTNEQFFGPGTRLTVL.

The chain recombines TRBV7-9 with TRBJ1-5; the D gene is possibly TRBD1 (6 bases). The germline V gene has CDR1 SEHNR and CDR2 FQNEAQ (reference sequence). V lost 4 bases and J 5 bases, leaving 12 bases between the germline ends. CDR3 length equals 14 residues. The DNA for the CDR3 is TGTGCCAGCAGCTCTGCAGGGGCTGATCAGCCCCAGCATTTT. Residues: CASSSAGADQPQHF.

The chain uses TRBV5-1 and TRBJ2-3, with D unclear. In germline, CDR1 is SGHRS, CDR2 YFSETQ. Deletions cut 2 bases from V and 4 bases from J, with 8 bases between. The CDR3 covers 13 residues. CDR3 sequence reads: CASSLKQADTQYF. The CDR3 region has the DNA TGCGCCAGCAGCTTAAAGCAGGCAGATACGCAGTATTTT.

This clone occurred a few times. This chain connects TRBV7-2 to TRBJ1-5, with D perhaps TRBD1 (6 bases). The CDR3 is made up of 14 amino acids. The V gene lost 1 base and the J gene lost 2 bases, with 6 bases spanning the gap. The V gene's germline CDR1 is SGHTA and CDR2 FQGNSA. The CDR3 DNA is TGTGCCAGCAGCTTAGGGACAGGCAATCAGCCCCAGCATTTT. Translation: CASSLGTGNQPQHF.

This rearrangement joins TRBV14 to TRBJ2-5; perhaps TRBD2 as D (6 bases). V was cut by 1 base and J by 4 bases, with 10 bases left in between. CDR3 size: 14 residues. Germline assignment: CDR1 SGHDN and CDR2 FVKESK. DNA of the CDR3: TGTGCCAGCAGCCAAGTGGAGGGGTCAGAGACCCAGTACTTC. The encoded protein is CASSQVEGSETQYF.

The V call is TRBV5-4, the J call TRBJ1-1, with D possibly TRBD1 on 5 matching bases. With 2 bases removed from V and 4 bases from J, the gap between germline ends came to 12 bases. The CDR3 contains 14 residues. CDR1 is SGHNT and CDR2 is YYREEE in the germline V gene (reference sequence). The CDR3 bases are TGTGCCAGCAGCTTTAGGGGCGGTTCCACTGAAGCTTTCTTT. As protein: CASSFRGGSTEAFF.

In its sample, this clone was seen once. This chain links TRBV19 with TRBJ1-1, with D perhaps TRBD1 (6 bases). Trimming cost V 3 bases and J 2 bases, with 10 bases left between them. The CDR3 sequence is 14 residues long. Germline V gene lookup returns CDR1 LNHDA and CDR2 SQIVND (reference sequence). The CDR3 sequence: CASSIGTLNTEAFF. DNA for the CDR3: TGTGCCAGTAGTATTGGGACACTAAACACTGAAGCTTTCTTT.